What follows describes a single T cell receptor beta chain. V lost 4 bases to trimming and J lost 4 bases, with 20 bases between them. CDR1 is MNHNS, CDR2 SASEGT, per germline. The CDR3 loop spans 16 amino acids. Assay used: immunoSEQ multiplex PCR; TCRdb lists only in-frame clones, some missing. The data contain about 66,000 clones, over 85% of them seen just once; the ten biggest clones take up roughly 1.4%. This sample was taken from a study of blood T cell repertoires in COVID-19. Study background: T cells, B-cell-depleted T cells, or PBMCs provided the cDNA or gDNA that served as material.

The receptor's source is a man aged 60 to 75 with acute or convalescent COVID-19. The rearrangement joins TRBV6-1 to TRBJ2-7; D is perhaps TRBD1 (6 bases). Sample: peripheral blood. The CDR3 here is CASSASTTGLPYEQYF. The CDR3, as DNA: TGTGCCAGCAGTGCTAGCACGACAGGCCTCCCTTACGAGCAGTACTTC.